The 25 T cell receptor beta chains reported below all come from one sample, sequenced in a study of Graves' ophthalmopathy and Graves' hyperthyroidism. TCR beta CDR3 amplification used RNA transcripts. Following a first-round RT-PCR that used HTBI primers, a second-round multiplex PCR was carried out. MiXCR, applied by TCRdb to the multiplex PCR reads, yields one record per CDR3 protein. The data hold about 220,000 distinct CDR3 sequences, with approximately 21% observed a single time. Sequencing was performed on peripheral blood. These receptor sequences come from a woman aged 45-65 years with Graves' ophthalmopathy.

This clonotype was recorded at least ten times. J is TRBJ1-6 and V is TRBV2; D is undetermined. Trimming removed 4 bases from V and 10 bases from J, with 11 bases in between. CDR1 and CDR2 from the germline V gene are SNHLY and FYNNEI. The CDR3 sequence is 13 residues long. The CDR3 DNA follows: TGTGCCAGCAGTGGACCCCGGGGATCACCCCTCCACTTT. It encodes CASSGPRGSPLHF.

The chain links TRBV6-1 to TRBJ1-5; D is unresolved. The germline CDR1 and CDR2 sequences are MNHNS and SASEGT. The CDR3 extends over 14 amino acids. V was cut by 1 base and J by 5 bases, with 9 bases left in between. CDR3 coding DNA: TGTGCCAGCAGTGAAGTTCGAGGAGATCAGCCCCAGCATTTT. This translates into CASSEVRGDQPQHF.

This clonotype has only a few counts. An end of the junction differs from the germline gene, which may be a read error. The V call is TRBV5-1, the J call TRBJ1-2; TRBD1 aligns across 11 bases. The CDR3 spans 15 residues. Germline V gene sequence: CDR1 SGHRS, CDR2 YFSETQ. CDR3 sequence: CASSAGQGVNYRYTF. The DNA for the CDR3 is TGCGCCAGCAGCGCGGGACAGGGGGTAAACTATCGCTACACCTTC. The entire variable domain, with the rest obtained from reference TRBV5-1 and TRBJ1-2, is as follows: KAGVTQTPRYLIKTRGQQVTLSCSPISGHRSVSWYQQTPGQGLQFLFEYFSETQRNKGNFPGRFSGRQFSNSRSEMNVSTLELGDSALYLCASSAGQGVNYRYTFGSGTRLTVV.

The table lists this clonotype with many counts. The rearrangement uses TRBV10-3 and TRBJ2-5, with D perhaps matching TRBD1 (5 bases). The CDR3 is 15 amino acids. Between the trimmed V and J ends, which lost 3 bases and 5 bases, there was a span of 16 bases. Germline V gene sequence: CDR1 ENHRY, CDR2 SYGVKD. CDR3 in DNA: TGTGCCATCAGTGACACGCAGGGCGGCGAGGAGACCCAGTACTTC. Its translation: CAISDTQGGEETQYF.

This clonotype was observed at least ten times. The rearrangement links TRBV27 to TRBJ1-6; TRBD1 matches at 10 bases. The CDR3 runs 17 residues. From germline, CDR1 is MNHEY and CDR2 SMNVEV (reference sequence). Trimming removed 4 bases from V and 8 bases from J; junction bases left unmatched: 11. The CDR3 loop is CASSSPTLTGGYSPLHF. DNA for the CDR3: TGTGCCAGCAGTTCCCCCACCCTGACAGGGGGCTATTCACCCCTCCACTTT.

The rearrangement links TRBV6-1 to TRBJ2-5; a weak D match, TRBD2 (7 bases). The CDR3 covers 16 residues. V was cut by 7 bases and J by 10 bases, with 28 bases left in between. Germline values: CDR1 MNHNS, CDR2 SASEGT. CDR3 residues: CASNPEGEGSLLDQYF. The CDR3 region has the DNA TGTGCCAGCAACCCCGAGGGGGAGGGGTCCCTGCTGGACCAGTACTTC.

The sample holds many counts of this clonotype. The CDR3 DNA follows: TGTGCCAGCAGTGGTGGGGGGGGGCCCTATGGCTACACCTTC. Amino acid sequence: CASSGGGGPYGYTF. This chain connects TRBV25-1 to TRBJ1-2, with D perhaps matching TRBD1 (6 bases). Trimming left V 4 bases short and J 4 bases short, with 13 bases between. The CDR3 is 14 amino acids. From germline, CDR1 is MGHDK and CDR2 SYGVNS.

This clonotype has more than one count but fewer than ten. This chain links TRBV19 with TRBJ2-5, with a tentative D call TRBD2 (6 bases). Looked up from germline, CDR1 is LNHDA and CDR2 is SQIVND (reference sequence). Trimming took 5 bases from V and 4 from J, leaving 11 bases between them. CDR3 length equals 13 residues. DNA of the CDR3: TGTGCCAGTAGTTCTACGGGACTAGAGACCCAGTACTTC. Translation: CASSSTGLETQYF.

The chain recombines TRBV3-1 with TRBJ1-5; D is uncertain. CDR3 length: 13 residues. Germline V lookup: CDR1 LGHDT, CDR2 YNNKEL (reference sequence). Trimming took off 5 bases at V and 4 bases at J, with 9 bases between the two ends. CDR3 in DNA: TGTGCCAGCAGCAGACGGGTAAATCAGCCCCAGCATTTT. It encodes CASSRRVNQPQHF. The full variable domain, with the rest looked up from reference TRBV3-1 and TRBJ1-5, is DTAVSQTPKYLVTQMGNDKSIKCEQNLGHDTMYWYKQDSKKFLKIMFSYNNKELIINETVPNRFSPKSPDKAHLNLHINSLELGDSAVYFCASSRRVNQPQHFGDGTRLSIL.

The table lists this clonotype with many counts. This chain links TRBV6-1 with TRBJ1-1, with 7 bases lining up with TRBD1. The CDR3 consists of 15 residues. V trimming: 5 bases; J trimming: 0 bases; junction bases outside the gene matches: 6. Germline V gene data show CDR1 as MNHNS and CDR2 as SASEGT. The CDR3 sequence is CASSTGQAMNTEAFF. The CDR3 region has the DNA TGTGCCAGCAGTACCGGACAGGCCATGAACACTGAAGCTTTCTTT.

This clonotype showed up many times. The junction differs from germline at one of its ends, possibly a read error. The CDR3 spells CASSEISGPQNF. CDR3 DNA: TGCGCCAGCAGTGAGATTAGTGGACCGCAAAACTTC. The J gene is TRBJ2-4, the V gene TRBV10-1; D not certain. Germline V gene sequence: CDR1 WNHNN, CDR2 SYGVQD (reference sequence). CDR3 length: 12 residues.

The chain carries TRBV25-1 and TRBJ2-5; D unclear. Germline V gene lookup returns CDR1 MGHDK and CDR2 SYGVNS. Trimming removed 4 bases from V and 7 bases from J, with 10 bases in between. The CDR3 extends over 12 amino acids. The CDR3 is CASSAFPRTQYF. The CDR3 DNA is TGTGCCAGCAGTGCCTTCCCCCGGACCCAGTACTTC. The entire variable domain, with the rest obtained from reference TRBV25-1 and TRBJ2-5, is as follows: EADIYQTPRYLVIGTGKKITLECSQTMGHDKMYWYQQDPGMELHLIHYSYGVNSTEKGDLSSESTVSRIRTEHFPLTLESARPSHTSQYLCASSAFPRTQYFGPGTRLLVL.

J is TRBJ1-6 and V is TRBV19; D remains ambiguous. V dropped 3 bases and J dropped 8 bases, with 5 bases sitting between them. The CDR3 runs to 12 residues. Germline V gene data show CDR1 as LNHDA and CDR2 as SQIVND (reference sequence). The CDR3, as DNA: TGTGCCAGTAGTATCTGGGATTCACCCCTCCACTTT. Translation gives CASSIWDSPLHF.

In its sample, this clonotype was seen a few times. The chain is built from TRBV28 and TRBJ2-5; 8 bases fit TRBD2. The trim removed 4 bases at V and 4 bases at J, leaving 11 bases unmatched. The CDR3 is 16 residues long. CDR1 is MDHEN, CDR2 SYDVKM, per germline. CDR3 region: CASSSNPGGPGETQYF. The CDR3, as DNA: TGTGCCAGCAGTTCGAATCCGGGAGGGCCAGGAGAGACCCAGTACTTC.

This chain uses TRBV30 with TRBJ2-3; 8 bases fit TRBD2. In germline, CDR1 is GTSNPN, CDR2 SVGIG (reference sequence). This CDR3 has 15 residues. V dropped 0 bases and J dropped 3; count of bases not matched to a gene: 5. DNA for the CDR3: TGTGCCTGGAGTGTAGTTAGCGGGGCGACAGATACGCAGTATTTT. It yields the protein CAWSVVSGATDTQYF.

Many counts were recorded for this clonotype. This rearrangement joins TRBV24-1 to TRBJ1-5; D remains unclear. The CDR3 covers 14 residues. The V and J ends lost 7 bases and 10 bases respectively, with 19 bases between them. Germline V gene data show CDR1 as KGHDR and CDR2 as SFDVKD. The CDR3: CATRAGEGLEPQHF. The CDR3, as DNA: TGTGCCACCAGGGCGGGTGAGGGTCTAGAACCCCAGCATTTT.

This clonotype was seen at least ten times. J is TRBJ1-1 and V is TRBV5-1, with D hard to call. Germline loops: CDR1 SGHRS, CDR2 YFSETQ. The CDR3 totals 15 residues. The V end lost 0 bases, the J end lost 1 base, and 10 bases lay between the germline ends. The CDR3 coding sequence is TGCGCCAGCAGCTTGGCTCCGGACGGGAACACTGAAGCTTTCTTT. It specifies CASSLAPDGNTEAFF.

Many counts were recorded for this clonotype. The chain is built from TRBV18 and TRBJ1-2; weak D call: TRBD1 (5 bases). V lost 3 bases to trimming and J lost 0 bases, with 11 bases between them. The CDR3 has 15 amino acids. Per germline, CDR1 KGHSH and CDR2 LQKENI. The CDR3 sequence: CASSPSQGTNYGYTF. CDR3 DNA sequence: TGTGCCAGCTCACCGTCGCAGGGAACTAACTATGGCTACACCTTC.

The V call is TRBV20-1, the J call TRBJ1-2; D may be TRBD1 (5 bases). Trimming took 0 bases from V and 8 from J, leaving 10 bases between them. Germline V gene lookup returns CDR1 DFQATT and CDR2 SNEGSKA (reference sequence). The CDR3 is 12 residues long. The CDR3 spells CSAREAGKGYTF. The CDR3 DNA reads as TGCAGTGCTAGAGAGGCAGGGAAAGGCTACACCTTC.

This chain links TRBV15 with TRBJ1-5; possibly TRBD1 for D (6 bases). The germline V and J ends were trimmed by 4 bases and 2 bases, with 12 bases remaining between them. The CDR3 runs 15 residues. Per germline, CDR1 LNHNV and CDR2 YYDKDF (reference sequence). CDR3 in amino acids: CATSIGSGGNQPQHF. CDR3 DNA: TGTGCCACCAGCATAGGGTCAGGGGGCAATCAGCCCCAGCATTTT.

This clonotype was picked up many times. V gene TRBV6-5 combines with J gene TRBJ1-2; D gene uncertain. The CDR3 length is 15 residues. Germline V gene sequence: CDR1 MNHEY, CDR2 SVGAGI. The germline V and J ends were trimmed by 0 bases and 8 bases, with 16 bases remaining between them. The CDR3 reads CASSYSFAGREGYTF. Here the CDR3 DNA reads TGTGCCAGCAGTTACTCGTTTGCGGGCCGGGAAGGCTACACCTTC.

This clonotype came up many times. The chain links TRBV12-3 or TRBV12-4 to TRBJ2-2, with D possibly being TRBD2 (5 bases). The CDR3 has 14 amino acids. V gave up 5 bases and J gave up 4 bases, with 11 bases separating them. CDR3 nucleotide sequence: TGTGCCAGCAGTGGTCGGGGATCCACCGGGGAGCTGTTTTTT. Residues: CASSGRGSTGELFF.

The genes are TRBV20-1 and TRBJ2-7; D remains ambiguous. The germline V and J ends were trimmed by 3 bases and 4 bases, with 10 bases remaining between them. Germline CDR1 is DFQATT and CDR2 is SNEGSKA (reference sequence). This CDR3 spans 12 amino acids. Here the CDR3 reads CSARLLEYEQYF. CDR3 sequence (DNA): TGCAGTGCTAGGCTCCTAGAATACGAGCAGTACTTC.

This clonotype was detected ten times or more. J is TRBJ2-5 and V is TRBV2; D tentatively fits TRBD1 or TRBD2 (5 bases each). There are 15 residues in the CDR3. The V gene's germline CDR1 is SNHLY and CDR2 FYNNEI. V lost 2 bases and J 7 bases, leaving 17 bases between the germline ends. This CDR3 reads CASSELFGLRGTQYF. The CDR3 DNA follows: TGTGCCAGCAGTGAATTATTTGGCCTGAGGGGGACCCAGTACTTC.

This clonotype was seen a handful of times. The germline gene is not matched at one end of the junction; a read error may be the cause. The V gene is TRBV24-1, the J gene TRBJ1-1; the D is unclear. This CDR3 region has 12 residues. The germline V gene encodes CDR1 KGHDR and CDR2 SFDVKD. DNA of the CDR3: TGTGCCAGCAGTTTGTTTAAGACTGAAGCTTTCTTT. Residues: CASSLFKTEAFF.